The source of this T cell receptor beta chain is a study of cytomegalovirus exposure and HLA in healthy donors. The length of the CDR3 is 15 residues. Germline CDR1 is LGHNA and CDR2 is YNFKEQ. V lost 3 bases, J lost 6 bases, and 17 bases lay in between. The count of this clone is one. The table came from immunoSEQ multiplex PCR; TCRdb's copy has only in-frame clones and leaves some out. The repertoire holds about 240,000 clones, with 86% as singletons. The specimen was PBMCs. This clonotype was sampled from a woman aged 25 to 39 in good health and CMV-seropositive. The chain combines TRBV4-2 with TRBJ1-2, with D possibly TRBD1 on 6 matching bases. CDR3 sequence: CASSQALSGANGYTF. In nucleotides, the CDR3 is TGTGCCAGCAGCCAGGCCCTTTCAGGGGCCAATGGCTACACCTTC.